The 21 T cell receptor beta chains given below trace back to one sample, sequenced in a study of PD-L1 blockade in urothelial cancer. TCRdb's copy holds only in-frame clones and misses some; the assay was immunoSEQ multiplex PCR. The sample has under 120,000 clones; roughly 84% are singletons. Source: PBMCs, taken around atezolizumab (anti-PD-L1) treatment. Receptors were obtained from a man aged 50-60 years with urothelial cancer.

J is TRBJ1-1 and V is TRBV5-1; unclear D gene. The germline CDR1 and CDR2 sequences are SGHRS and YFSETQ. The V gene lost 5 bases and the J gene lost 0 bases, with 11 bases spanning the gap. CDR3 length: 14 amino acids. The CDR3 DNA is TGCGCCAGCAGGGTGGGCGCCGTGAACACTGAAGCTTTCTTT. As protein: CASRVGAVNTEAFF.

The chain carries TRBV5-1 and TRBJ1-1, with 7 positions matching TRBD1. Germline assignment: CDR1 SGHRS and CDR2 YFSETQ. The CDR3 length is 14 residues. V trimming: 4 bases; J trimming: 2 bases; junction bases outside the gene matches: 5. CDR3 sequence: CASSAGQLNTEAFF. CDR3 nucleotide sequence: TGCGCCAGCAGCGCGGGACAGTTAAACACTGAAGCTTTCTTT.

This clone was counted at least ten times. This rearrangement joins TRBV19 to TRBJ1-1, with TRBD1 matching 8 bases. Per germline, CDR1 LNHDA and CDR2 SQIVND (reference sequence). The CDR3 runs to 11 residues. The junction had 5 bases not matched to a gene; V was cut back by 10 bases and J by 7 bases. The CDR3 protein is CATKTGVEAFF. The CDR3 bases are TGTGCCACTAAGACAGGGGTTGAAGCTTTCTTT.

The rearrangement links TRBV14 to TRBJ2-7; 8 bases are shared with TRBD1. This CDR3 spans 14 amino acids. V lost 6 bases, J lost 0 bases, and 4 bases stayed unmatched. Germline-derived CDR1 and CDR2 are SGHDN and FVKESK. CDR3 nucleotide sequence: TGTGCCAGCAGTCGGACAGGGATCTCCTACGAGCAGTACTTC. Its protein is CASSRTGISYEQYF.

The sample holds one count of this clone. This chain uses TRBV27 with TRBJ2-1; 15 bases line up with TRBD2. CDR1 is MNHEY, CDR2 SMNVEV, per germline (reference sequence). The CDR3 extends over 15 amino acids. V trimming: 4 bases; J trimming: 7 bases; junction bases outside the gene matches: 2. CDR3 loop: CASSYGTSGRNEQFF. The CDR3 nucleotides read TGTGCCAGCAGTTACGGGACTAGCGGGAGGAATGAGCAGTTCTTC.

This clone was seen a few times. Here the CDR3 reads CASSLAAGVGEQYF. CDR3 DNA: TGCGCCAGCAGCTTGGCGGCGGGAGTGGGGGAGCAGTACTTC. The rearrangement joins TRBV5-1 to TRBJ2-7; 7 bases are a match to TRBD2. CDR3 length equals 14 residues. Germline trimming cut 0 bases from V and 7 bases from J; bases unmatched to any gene: 7. Germline V gene data show CDR1 as SGHRS and CDR2 as YFSETQ.

The chain combines TRBV28 with TRBJ2-7, with 9 bases fitting TRBD2. The CDR3 has 16 residues. V lost 6 bases to trimming and J lost 4 bases; unmatched junction nucleotides: 13. CDR1 is MDHEN, CDR2 SYDVKM, per germline. CDR3 nucleotide sequence: TGTGCCAGCAGACCGGGGCCCTTAGCGGGAGAGTACGAGCAGTACTTC. Translating gives CASRPGPLAGEYEQYF.

Here the CDR3 reads CASRYRGGNTEAFF. The CDR3 DNA reads as TGTGCCAGCAGGTATAGGGGGGGGAACACTGAAGCTTTCTTT. This chain links TRBV2 with TRBJ1-1; D possibly corresponds to TRBD1 (6 bases). The V end lost 6 bases, the J end lost 1 base, and 12 bases lay between the germline ends. CDR3 length: 14 residues. Germline V lookup: CDR1 SNHLY, CDR2 FYNNEI.

V gene TRBV18 combines with J gene TRBJ2-7, with 8 bases matching TRBD1. V dropped 6 bases and J dropped 0; count of bases not matched to a gene: 4. CDR1 is KGHSH and CDR2 is LQKENI in the germline V gene. The CDR3 has 14 residues. For the CDR3, the DNA is TGTGCCAGCTCTCGGACAGGGACCTCCTACGAGCAGTACTTC. Protein: CASSRTGTSYEQYF.

The V call is TRBV28, the J call TRBJ2-2; D may be TRBD1 (6 bases). V was pared by 5 bases and J by 0 bases, with 10 bases between. This CDR3 contains 15 residues. Germline V CDR1 and CDR2: MDHEN, SYDVKM. The CDR3 sequence is CASSEGVTNTGELFF. Written as DNA, the CDR3 is TGTGCCAGCAGTGAGGGGGTTACGAACACCGGGGAGCTGTTTTTT.

V usage is TRBV6-5 and J usage is TRBJ1-6; unclear D gene. The CDR3 is 15 residues long. Germline-derived CDR1 and CDR2 are MNHEY and SVGAGI. Trimming cost V 2 bases and J 7 bases, with 12 bases left between them. The CDR3 loop is CASSYVRDNNSPLHF. The CDR3 DNA reads TGTGCCAGCAGTTACGTCCGGGATAACAATTCACCCCTCCACTTT.

This clone was counted a few times. The rearrangement joins TRBV28 to TRBJ1-2, with TRBD1 identical over 7 bases. The V gene's germline CDR1 is MDHEN and CDR2 SYDVKM. Unmatched junction bases numbered 10, after V lost 4 bases and J lost 2 bases. This CDR3 contains 16 residues. CDR3: CASSSRRQGSNYGYTF. The CDR3 DNA sequence: TGTGCCAGCAGTTCCAGGAGACAGGGCTCGAACTATGGCTACACCTTC.

This chain joins TRBV11-1 and TRBJ2-1; TRBD2 matches at 14 bases. The CDR3 loop spans 16 amino acids. The V gene end was trimmed by 2 bases and the J gene end by 9 bases; junction bases not matched to a gene: 6. The germline V gene encodes CDR1 SGHAT and CDR2 FQDESV (reference sequence). DNA for the CDR3: TGTGCCAGCAGCTTAAGAGGGACTAGCGGGAGTACTGAGCAGTTCTTC. This translates into CASSLRGTSGSTEQFF. The whole variable domain, filled in from reference TRBV11-1 and TRBJ2-1, reads EAEVAQSPRYKITEKSQAVAFWCDPISGHATLYWYRQILGQGPELLVQFQDESVVDDSQLPKDRFSAERLKGVDSTLKIQPAELGDSAMYLCASSLRGTSGSTEQFFGPGTRLTVL.

The chain combines TRBV28 with TRBJ2-7; 7 bases are shared with TRBD2. With 7 bases clipped from V and 5 bases from J, the junction kept 8 bases outside the gene matches. Germline V gene data show CDR1 as MDHEN and CDR2 as SYDVKM. This CDR3 comprises 13 residues. The CDR3 DNA reads as TGTGCCAGCACCCCCGCGGGGGTTCACGAGCAGTACTTC. It codes for CASTPAGVHEQYF.

The rearrangement uses TRBV2 and TRBJ2-7; 15 nucleotides align to TRBD2. Germline CDR1 SNHLY, CDR2 FYNNEI. Trimming removed 6 bases from V and 2 bases from J; junction bases left unmatched: 2. This CDR3 spans 15 amino acids. The DNA for the CDR3 is TGTGCCAGCAGAGGACTAGCGGGAGGGACCTACGAGCAGTACTTC. Translating it yields CASRGLAGGTYEQYF.

This sequence joins TRBV5-6 and TRBJ1-1; 7 bases align to TRBD1. This CDR3 has 12 amino acids. V shed 7 bases and J 13 bases; nucleotides not matched to a gene: 13. The germline gives CDR1 SGHDT, CDR2 YYEEEE. The CDR3 DNA follows: TGTGCCAGCGGAGTTCGGACAGGCCAGATTTTCTTT. It translates to CASGVRTGQIFF.

The rearrangement joins TRBV7-2 to TRBJ1-2, with D tentatively TRBD1 (5 bases). Trimming removed 5 bases from V and 5 bases from J, with 21 bases in between. This CDR3 region has 16 residues. Germline CDR1 reads SGHTA; CDR2 reads FQGNSA. Here the CDR3 reads CASSISHLGGGYGYTF. The CDR3 DNA reads TGTGCCAGCAGCATCTCCCACCTCGGGGGAGGATATGGCTACACCTTC.

This clone was observed a single time. The CDR3 is CAISGWLAEYYEQYF. CDR3 DNA sequence: TGTGCCATCAGTGGTTGGTTAGCGGAGTACTACGAGCAGTACTTC. The rearrangement joins TRBV10-3 to TRBJ2-7, with D maybe TRBD2 (6 bases). Germline V CDR1 and CDR2: ENHRY, SYGVKD. CDR3 length: 15 residues. Trimming shortened V by 4 bases and J by 3 bases, and 16 bases separated the two germline ends.

This chain joins TRBV5-8 and TRBJ1-5; perhaps TRBD1 as D (6 bases). This CDR3 has 16 amino acids. Per germline, CDR1 SGHTS and CDR2 YDEGEE. V lost 3 bases and J lost 0, with 13 bases in between. In DNA, the CDR3 is TGTGCCAGCAGCTCCGGACAGCACTATAGCAATCAGCCCCAGCATTTT. It translates to CASSSGQHYSNQPQHF.

This CDR3 reads CASSLTVVQGVFKGNIQYF. The CDR3 DNA reads as TGTGCCAGCAGCTTAACTGTTGTCCAGGGTGTTTTTAAAGGAAACATTCAGTACTTC. This chain uses TRBV7-8 with TRBJ2-4; a weak D match, TRBD1 (5 bases). The CDR3 sequence is 19 residues long. Deletions cut 2 bases from V and 6 bases from J, with 26 bases between. Germline CDR1 is SGHVS and CDR2 is FQNEAQ.

The rearrangement links TRBV30 to TRBJ2-7; D may be TRBD1 (6 bases). V lost 5 bases, J lost 3 bases, and 14 bases lay in between. The CDR3 covers 13 residues. CDR1 is GTSNPN, CDR2 SVGIG, per germline (reference sequence). The CDR3 DNA reads TGTGCCTGGGAACAGGACAGACTCTACGAGCAGTACTTC. Translated, it gives CAWEQDRLYEQYF.